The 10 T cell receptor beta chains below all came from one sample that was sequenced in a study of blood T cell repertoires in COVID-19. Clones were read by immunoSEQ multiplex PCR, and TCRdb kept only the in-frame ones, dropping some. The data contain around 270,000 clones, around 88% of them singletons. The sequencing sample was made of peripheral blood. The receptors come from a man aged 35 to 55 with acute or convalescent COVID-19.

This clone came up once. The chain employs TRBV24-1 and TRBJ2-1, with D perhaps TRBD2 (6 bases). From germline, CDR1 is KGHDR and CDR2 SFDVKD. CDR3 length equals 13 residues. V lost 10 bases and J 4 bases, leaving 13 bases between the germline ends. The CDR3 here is CATGEGRYNEQFF. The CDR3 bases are TGTGCCACGGGGGAAGGGAGGTACAATGAGCAGTTCTTC.

In DNA form, the CDR3 reads TGTGCCAGCAGCTTAACAGGGGACTACGAGCAGTACTTC. It codes for CASSLTGDYEQYF. The V gene is TRBV7-8, the J gene TRBJ2-7, with 7 bases aligning to TRBD1. The ends lost 2 bases at V and 3 bases at J; junction bases unmatched: 1. Germline V gives CDR1 SGHVS, CDR2 FQNEAQ. CDR3 length: 13 amino acids.

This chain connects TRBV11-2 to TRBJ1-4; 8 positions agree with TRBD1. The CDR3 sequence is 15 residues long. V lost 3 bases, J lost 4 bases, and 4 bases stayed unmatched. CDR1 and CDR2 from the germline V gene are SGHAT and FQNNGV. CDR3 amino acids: CASSLDREYNEKLFF. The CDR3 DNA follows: TGTGCCAGCAGCTTGGACAGGGAGTATAATGAAAAACTGTTTTTT.

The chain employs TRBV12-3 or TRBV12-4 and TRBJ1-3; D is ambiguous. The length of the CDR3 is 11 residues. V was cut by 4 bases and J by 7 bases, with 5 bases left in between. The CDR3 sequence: CASSSVNTIYF. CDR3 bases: TGTGCCAGCAGTTCAGTCAACACCATATATTTT.

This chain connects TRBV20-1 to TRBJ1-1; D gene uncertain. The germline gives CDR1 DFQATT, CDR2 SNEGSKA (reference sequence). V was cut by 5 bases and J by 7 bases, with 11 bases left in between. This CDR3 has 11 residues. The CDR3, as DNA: TGCAGTGCTGGCCCAACGATTGAAGCTTTCTTT. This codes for CSAGPTIEAFF.

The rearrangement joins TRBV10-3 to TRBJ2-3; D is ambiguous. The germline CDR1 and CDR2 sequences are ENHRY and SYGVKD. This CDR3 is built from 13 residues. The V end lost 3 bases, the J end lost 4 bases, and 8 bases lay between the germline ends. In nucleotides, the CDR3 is TGTGCCATCAGTGAAACTCGGGCAGATACGCAGTATTTT. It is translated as CAISETRADTQYF.

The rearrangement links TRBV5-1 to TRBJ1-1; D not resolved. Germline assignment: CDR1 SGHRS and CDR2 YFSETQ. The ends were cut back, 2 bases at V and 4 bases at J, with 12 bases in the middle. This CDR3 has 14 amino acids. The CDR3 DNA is TGCGCCAGCAGCTTCCTAGGGAGCCGCACTGAAGCTTTCTTT. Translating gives CASSFLGSRTEAFF.

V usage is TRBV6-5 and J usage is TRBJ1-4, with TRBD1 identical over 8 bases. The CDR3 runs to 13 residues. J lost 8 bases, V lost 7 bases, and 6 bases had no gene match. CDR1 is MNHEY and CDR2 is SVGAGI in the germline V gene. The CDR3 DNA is TGTGCCAGCACTATGGGACAGGACGAAAAACTGTTTTTT. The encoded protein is CASTMGQDEKLFF.

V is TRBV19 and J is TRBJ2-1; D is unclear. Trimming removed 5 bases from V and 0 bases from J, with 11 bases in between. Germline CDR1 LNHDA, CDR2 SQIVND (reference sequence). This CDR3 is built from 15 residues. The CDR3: CASSPKSYSYNEQFF. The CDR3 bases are TGTGCCAGTAGTCCCAAGTCCTACTCCTACAATGAGCAGTTCTTC.

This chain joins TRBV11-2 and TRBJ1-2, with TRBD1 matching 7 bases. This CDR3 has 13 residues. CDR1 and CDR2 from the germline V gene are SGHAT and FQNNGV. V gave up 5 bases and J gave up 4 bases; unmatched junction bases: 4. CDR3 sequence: CASSQPGGYGYTF. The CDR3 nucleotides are TGTGCCAGCAGCCAACCAGGGGGCTATGGCTACACCTTC.